A single T cell receptor beta chain is shown here with its context. The antigen remains undetermined. This specimen belongs to a study of cytotoxic CD8 clonotypes in ibrutinib-treated CLL. Study results and limitations: A rise in clonality was seen at ibrutinib response, and a fall back toward baseline was seen at progression.

For TCR beta libraries, roughly 1.9 micrograms of genomic DNA were obtained from cryopreserved PBMCs. The table came from immunoSEQ multiplex PCR; TCRdb's copy has only in-frame clones and leaves some out. The table lists approximately 150,000 clones, over 75% of them singletons. The germline V gene encodes CDR1 DFQATT and CDR2 SNEGSKA (reference sequence). The CDR3 runs 11 residues. The ends were cut back, 7 bases at V and 4 bases at J, with 11 bases in the middle. Source: PBMCs, taken at disease progression, from a patient treated with ibrutinib. This TCR was sampled from a human donor with chronic lymphocytic leukemia. J is TRBJ2-7 and V is TRBV20-1; D is perhaps TRBD2 (5 bases). CDR3 protein: CSVGGEYEQYF. The CDR3 nucleotides are TGCAGTGTTGGAGGAGAATACGAGCAGTACTTC.